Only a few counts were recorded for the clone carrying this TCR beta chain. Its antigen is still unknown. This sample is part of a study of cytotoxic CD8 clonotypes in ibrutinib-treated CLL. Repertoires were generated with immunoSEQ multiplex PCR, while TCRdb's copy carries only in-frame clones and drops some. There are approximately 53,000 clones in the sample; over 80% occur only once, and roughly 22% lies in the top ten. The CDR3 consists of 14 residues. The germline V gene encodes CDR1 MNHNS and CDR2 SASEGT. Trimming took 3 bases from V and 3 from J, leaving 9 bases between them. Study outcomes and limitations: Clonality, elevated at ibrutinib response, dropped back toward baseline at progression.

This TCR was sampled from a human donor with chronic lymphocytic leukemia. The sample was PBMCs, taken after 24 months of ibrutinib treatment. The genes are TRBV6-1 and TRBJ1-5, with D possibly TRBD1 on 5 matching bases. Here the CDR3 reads CASSDQGVNQPQHF. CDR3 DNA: TGTGCCAGCAGTGATCAGGGTGTCAATCAGCCCCAGCATTTT.